Listed below are T cell receptor beta chains from one sample, sequenced in a study of blood T cell repertoires in COVID-19. The protocol was immunoSEQ multiplex PCR, while the TCRdb copy is restricted to in-frame clones and leaves out a portion. Here the sample spans approximately 200,000 clones, approximately 84% being singletons. What was sequenced was PBMCs or T cells enriched from blood (not recorded which). The receptors stem from a woman aged 25 to 39 who had recovered from COVID-19. Each CDR3 is given with its conserved first and last residue. The D gene is left open where the match is weak. The size of a clone is reported for some rows only, either as once, few or many, or as a class for expanded clones.

>TRBD1|-|TRBJ1-2|TRBV5-1
TGCGCCAGCAGCTTACCGACAGGGGACTACCCTGGCTACACCTTC
CASSLPTGDYPGYTF
>-|-|TRBJ2-1|TRBV18
TGTGCCAGCTCACGGCCCGGGAATGAGGCCTACAATGAGCAGTTCTTC
CASSRPGNEAYNEQFF
>TRBD1|-|TRBJ1-5|TRBV5-4
TGTGCCAGCAGCTTGGCCCCAGGGGGCGACCAGCCCCAGCATTTT
CASSLAPGGDQPQHF
>-|-|TRBJ2-1|TRBV3-1/TRBV3-2
TGTGCCAGCAGCAGGGGGGGCAATGAGCAGTTCTTC
CASSRGGNEQFF
>TRBD1|-|TRBJ2-5|TRBV5-1
TGCGCCAGCAGCTTGATCACAGGGGTTCAAGAGACCCAGTACTTC
CASSLITGVQETQYF
>TRBD1|-|TRBJ1-3|TRBV5-1
TGCGCCAGCAGCTACGACAGGGCCGGAAACACCATATATTTT
CASSYDRAGNTIYF
>-|once|TRBJ1-1|TRBV6-5
TGTGCCAGCAGGGGGGGGCCAGCGGGCACTGAAGCTTTCTTT
CASRGGPAGTEAFF
>TRBD1|-|TRBJ1-2|TRBV25-1
TGTGCCAGCAGTGAGACAGGGGGCAATGGCTACACCTTC
CASSETGGNGYTF
>-|-|TRBJ1-3|TRBV9
TGTGCCAGCAGCGTAGACGCGAGGAACACCATATATTTT
CASSVDARNTIYF
>TRBD1|-|TRBJ1-2|TRBV2
TGTGCCAGCAGGGACAGGGGATCGGGAGGCTACACCTTC
CASRDRGSGGYTF
>TRBD2|once|TRBJ2-1|TRBV18
TGTGCCAGCTCACCACTGATGGGCGGGGGGATTCAAAATGAGCAGTTCTTC
CASSPLMGGGIQNEQFF
>TRBD2|-|TRBJ2-5|TRBV7-9
TGTGCCAGCAGCTCTAGCGGGAGGCCTCGAGAGACCCAGTACTTC
CASSSSGRPRETQYF
>-|once|TRBJ2-7|TRBV5-6
TGTGCCAGCAGCTTGGCCGGCAGGGACGAGCAGTACTTC
CASSLAGRDEQYF
>-|-|TRBJ1-1|TRBV3-1/TRBV3-2
TGTGCCAGCAGACATACAGGGCCCAACACTGAAGCTTTCTTT
CASRHTGPNTEAFF
>-|-|TRBJ2-7|TRBV7-8
TGTGCCAGCGGGAGACAGGCTGTCCCAACGAGCCTCTACGAGCAGTACTTC
CASGRQAVPTSLYEQYF
>TRBD1|-|TRBJ2-3|TRBV7-9
TGTGCCAGCAGCTCGGGACAGGGGAGAGGGTCAGATACGCAGTATTTT
CASSSGQGRGSDTQYF
>-|once|TRBJ1-1|TRBV27
TGTGCCAGCACCCCGACACTGAACACTGAAGCTTTCTTT
CASTPTLNTEAFF
>-|few|TRBJ1-2|TRBV2
TGTGCCAGCAAGGGATTCGGGAATGGCTACACCTTC
CASKGFGNGYTF
>-|-|TRBJ2-7|TRBV11-2
TGTGCCAGCAGCTTACACGGACAGCCCCCCTACGAGCAGTACTTC
CASSLHGQPPYEQYF
>TRBD1|-|TRBJ1-5|TRBV30
TGTGCCTGGAGTTTAGGGGGCTCGGGTCAGCCCCAGCATTTT
CAWSLGGSGQPQHF
>-|-|TRBJ1-1|TRBV5-4
TGTGCCAGCAGCGCGGACAGTGGTGCCACTGAAGCTTTCTTT
CASSADSGATEAFF
>-|once|TRBJ2-3|TRBV11-2
TGTGCCAGCAGCTTCTACTTGCGGGAAAGCACAGATACGCAGTATTTT
CASSFYLRESTDTQYF